The clone carrying this T cell receptor beta chain occurred many times. UMIs and sample barcodes were carried by the TCR alpha and TCR beta cDNA libraries that 5'RACE produced using constant-segment primers. Each CDR3 protein is one row after TCRdb ran MiXCR on the 5' RACE reads. The table records approximately 430,000 distinct CDR3 sequences, about 25% of them present only once. The sample comes from a study of T-cell memory formation after mild COVID-19. V lost 0 bases and J lost 2, with 6 bases in between. CDR3 length: 13 residues. In germline, CDR1 is SGHRS, CDR2 YFSETQ. What was sequenced was PBMCs or a T cell subset sorted from them (not recorded which). This TCR was sampled from an adult woman who had mild COVID-19 (a few samples of this study predate the infection). Cell type and time point are not known. This chain links TRBV5-1 with TRBJ2-7; D unclear. The CDR3 loop reads CASSLGPTYEQYF. The CDR3 nucleotides are TGCGCCAGCAGCTTGGGCCCCACCTACGAGCAGTACTTC.